This TCR beta chain was profiled in a study of cytomegalovirus exposure and HLA in healthy donors. The V end lost 4 bases, the J end lost 2 bases, and 13 bases lay between the germline ends. CDR1 is SGHRS and CDR2 is YFSETQ in the germline V gene. The CDR3 extends over 14 amino acids. General study results and limits: Based on reports, TCR beta sequences accurately predicted HLA-A and HLA-B alleles for most subjects.

As concerns this clone: Its antigen is not identified.

Amplification used 60 Vbeta primers and 13 Jbeta primers. TCRdb's table, derived via immunoSEQ multiplex PCR, lists solely in-frame clones and lacks some. The sample carries about 140,000 clones, around 73% recorded once. The chain links TRBV5-1 to TRBJ2-7, with D possibly TRBD2 on 5 matching bases. The sample taken for sequencing was PBMCs. This receptor was taken from a female donor in good health and CMV-seronegative. The CDR3 spells CASSPMDGAYEQYF. Here the CDR3 DNA reads TGCGCCAGCAGCCCCATGGACGGGGCCTACGAGCAGTACTTC.